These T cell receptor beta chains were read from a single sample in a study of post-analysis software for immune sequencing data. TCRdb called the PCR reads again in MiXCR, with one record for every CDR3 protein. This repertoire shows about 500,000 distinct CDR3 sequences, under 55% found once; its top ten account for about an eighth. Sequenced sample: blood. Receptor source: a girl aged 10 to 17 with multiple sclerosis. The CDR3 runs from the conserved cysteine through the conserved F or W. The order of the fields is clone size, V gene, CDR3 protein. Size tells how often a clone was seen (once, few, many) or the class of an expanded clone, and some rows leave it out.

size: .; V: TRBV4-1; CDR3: CASSQVPVGAYGYTF
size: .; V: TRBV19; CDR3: CASSLRQDSYEQYF
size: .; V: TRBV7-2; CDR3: CASSQVGSTNEKLFF
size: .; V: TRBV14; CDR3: CVSSQVPPGWIYNEQFF
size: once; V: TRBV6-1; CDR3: CASSATFRGARQPQHF
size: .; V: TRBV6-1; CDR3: CASSEAGAFVLGYTF
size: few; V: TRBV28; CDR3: CASSPDSYYGYTF
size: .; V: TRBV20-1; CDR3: CSARDPAGAGGQYF
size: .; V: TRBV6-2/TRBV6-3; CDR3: CASTLARGNQPQHF
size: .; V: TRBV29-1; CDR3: CSVWTTGSTGELFF
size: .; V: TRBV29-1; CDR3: CSAPDRGPLGHTF
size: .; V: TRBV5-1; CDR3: CASSLGVDSYEQYF
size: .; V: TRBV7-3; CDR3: CASSEGGTEMNEQFF
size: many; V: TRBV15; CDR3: CATSGTPNLIVLEQYF